This T cell receptor beta chain was sequenced during a study of cytomegalovirus exposure and HLA in healthy donors. As for the study in general: Approximately 85 million unique TCRs from HLA-typed donors were held in an early data release.

With 4 bases clipped from V and 6 bases from J, the junction kept 3 bases outside the gene matches. This CDR3 is built from 13 residues. Germline loops: CDR1 MNHNY, CDR2 SVGAGI (reference sequence). 13 Jbeta primers and 60 Vbeta primers were used for the PCR. The data were produced by immunoSEQ multiplex PCR, yet TCRdb's version contains in-frame clones alone and is incomplete. This sample has under 200,000 clones, with roughly 80% found just once. This clonotype originated in a woman in her 50s in good health and CMV-seronegative. The chain combines TRBV6-6 with TRBJ2-7, with 10 bases fitting TRBD2. Sequenced: PBMCs. Here the CDR3 reads CASSLAGGGEQYF. The CDR3 nucleotides are TGTGCCAGCAGTTTAGCGGGAGGAGGCGAGCAGTACTTC.